A selection of T cell receptor beta chains follows, all from one sample in a study of CD4 T cells in relation to SARS-CoV-2 and coronaviruses. Antigens for these TCRs are unknown. TCRdb's copy holds only in-frame clones and misses some; the assay was immunoSEQ multiplex PCR. The top ten clones hold 20% to 25% of a sample with roughly 30,000 clones, about 73% of them seen once. The sequenced material came from CD4+ T cells from PBMCs, cultured in vitro. These TCRs come from a human donor in good health. CDR3s include the opening cysteine and the closing phenylalanine or tryptophan. The D gene is left open where the match is weak. A row's size may be missing; if present it is once, few, many or a size class.

cdr3_aa: CASSMFPVGGPRHQPQHF
cdr3_nt: TGTGCCAGTAGTATGTTTCCGGTAGGGGGACCCCGGCATCAGCCCCAGCATTTT
cdr3_length: 18
d_call: .
clone_size: .
j_call: TRBJ1-5
v_call: TRBV19

cdr3_aa: CASSQERVDYSNQPQHF
cdr3_nt: TGCGCCAGCAGCCAAGAGAGGGTCGATTATAGCAATCAGCCCCAGCATTTT
cdr3_length: 17
d_call: .
clone_size: .
j_call: TRBJ1-5
v_call: TRBV4-1

cdr3_aa: CASSRRQGGTGELFF
cdr3_nt: TGTGCCAGCAGCCGACGACAGGGTGGCACCGGGGAGCTGTTTTTT
cdr3_length: 15
d_call: TRBD1
clone_size: few
j_call: TRBJ2-2
v_call: TRBV7-3

cdr3_aa: CAISESAALAKNIQYF
cdr3_nt: TGTGCCATCAGTGAGTCGGCCGCGCTAGCCAAAAACATTCAGTACTTC
cdr3_length: 16
d_call: .
clone_size: .
j_call: TRBJ2-4
v_call: TRBV10-3

cdr3_aa: CASSNRDRGIDYGYTF
cdr3_nt: TGCGCCAGCAGCAACCGGGACAGGGGGATTGACTATGGCTACACCTTC
cdr3_length: 16
d_call: TRBD1
clone_size: .
j_call: TRBJ1-2
v_call: TRBV5-1

cdr3_aa: CSASDPGAHNEQFF
cdr3_nt: TGCAGTGCTAGTGACCCGGGGGCCCACAATGAGCAGTTCTTC
cdr3_length: 14
d_call: .
clone_size: .
j_call: TRBJ2-1
v_call: TRBV20-1

cdr3_aa: CAIKGQSYNSPLHF
cdr3_nt: TGTGCCATCAAGGGACAGTCTTATAATTCACCCCTCCACTTT
cdr3_length: 14
d_call: TRBD1
clone_size: .
j_call: TRBJ1-6
v_call: TRBV10-3

cdr3_aa: CASSLDSNQPQHF
cdr3_nt: TGTGCCAGCAGCTTAGATAGCAATCAGCCCCAGCATTTT
cdr3_length: 13
d_call: .
clone_size: .
j_call: TRBJ1-5
v_call: TRBV7-8

cdr3_aa: CASSPPQESSYEQYF
cdr3_nt: TGTGCCAGCAGTCCCCCACAGGAGAGCTCCTACGAGCAGTACTTC
cdr3_length: 15
d_call: .
clone_size: once
j_call: TRBJ2-7
v_call: TRBV28

cdr3_aa: CASSRGGERRYEQFF
cdr3_nt: TGTGCCAGCAGCCGTGGGGGGGAAAGAAGATATGAGCAGTTCTTC
cdr3_length: 15
d_call: TRBD2
clone_size: .
j_call: TRBJ2-1
v_call: TRBV3-1/TRBV3-2

cdr3_aa: CASSPSGQGTTFF
cdr3_nt: TGTGCCAGTAGTCCCTCCGGACAGGGTACGACTTTCTTT
cdr3_length: 13
d_call: TRBD1
clone_size: .
j_call: TRBJ1-1
v_call: TRBV19

cdr3_aa: CASSLTSGGTYEQYF
cdr3_nt: TGCGCCAGCAGCTTGACGAGCGGGGGAACCTACGAGCAGTACTTC
cdr3_length: 15
d_call: TRBD2
clone_size: .
j_call: TRBJ2-7
v_call: TRBV5-1

cdr3_aa: CASSYSAYGGLDTQYF
cdr3_nt: TGTGCCAGCAGTTACTCGGCGTACGGGGGTCTAGATACGCAGTATTTT
cdr3_length: 16
d_call: .
clone_size: few
j_call: TRBJ2-3
v_call: TRBV6-2/TRBV6-3

cdr3_aa: CAISDSSGRSHNEQFF
cdr3_nt: TGTGCCATCAGTGACTCTAGCGGGAGGTCCCACAATGAGCAGTTCTTC
cdr3_length: 16
d_call: TRBD2
clone_size: .
j_call: TRBJ2-1
v_call: TRBV10-3

cdr3_aa: CASSLEGRGSTDTQYF
cdr3_nt: TGCGCCAGCAGCTTGGAGGGCAGGGGAAGTACAGATACGCAGTATTTT
cdr3_length: 16
d_call: .
clone_size: few
j_call: TRBJ2-3
v_call: TRBV5-1